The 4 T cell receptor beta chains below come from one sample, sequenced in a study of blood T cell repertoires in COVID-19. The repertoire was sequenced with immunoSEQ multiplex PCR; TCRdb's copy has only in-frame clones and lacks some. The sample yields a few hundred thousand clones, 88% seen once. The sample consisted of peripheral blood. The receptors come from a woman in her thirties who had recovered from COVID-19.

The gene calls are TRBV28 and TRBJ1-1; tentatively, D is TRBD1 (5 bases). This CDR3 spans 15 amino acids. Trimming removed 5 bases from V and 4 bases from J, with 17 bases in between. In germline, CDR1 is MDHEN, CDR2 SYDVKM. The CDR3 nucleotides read TGTGCCAGCAGTGGACTAACGGGGGGAGGCACTGAAGCTTTCTTT. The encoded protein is CASSGLTGGGTEAFF.

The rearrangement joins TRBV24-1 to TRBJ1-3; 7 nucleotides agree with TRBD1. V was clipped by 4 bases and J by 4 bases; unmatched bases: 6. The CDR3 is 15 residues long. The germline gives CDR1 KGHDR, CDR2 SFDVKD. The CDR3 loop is CATSDPRGSGNTIYF. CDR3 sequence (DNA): TGTGCCACCAGTGACCCCAGGGGGTCCGGAAACACCATATATTTT.

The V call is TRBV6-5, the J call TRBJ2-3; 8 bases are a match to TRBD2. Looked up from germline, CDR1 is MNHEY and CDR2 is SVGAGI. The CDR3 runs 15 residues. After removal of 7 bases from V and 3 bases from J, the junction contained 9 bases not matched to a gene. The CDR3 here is CASKPGLVSTDTQYF. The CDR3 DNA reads TGTGCCAGCAAACCGGGACTAGTGAGTACAGATACGCAGTATTTT.

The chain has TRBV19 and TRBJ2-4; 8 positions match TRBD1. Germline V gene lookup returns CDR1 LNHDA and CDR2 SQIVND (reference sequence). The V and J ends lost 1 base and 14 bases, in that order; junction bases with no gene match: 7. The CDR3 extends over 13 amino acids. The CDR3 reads CASSIGQGASEYF. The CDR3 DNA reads TGTGCCAGTAGTATAGGTCAGGGGGCCTCGGAGTACTTC.